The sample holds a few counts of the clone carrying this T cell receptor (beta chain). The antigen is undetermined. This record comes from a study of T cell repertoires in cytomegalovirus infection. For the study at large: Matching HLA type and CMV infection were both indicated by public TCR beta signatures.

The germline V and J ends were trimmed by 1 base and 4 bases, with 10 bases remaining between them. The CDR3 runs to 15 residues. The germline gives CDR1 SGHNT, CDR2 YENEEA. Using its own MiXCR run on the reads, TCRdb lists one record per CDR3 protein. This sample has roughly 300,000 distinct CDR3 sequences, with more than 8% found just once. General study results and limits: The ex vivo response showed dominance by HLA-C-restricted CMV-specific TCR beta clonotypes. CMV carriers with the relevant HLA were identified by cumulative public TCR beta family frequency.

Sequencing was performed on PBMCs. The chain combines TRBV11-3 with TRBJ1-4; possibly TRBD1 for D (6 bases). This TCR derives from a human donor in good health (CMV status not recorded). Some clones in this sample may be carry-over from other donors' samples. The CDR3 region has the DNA TGTGCCAGCAGCTTAGGGGACATTAGTAATGAAAAACTGTTTTTT. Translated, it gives CASSLGDISNEKLFF.